The subject of this entry is one T cell receptor (beta chain). Its specificity is not known. The junction and the germline gene differ at one end; a read error may be behind it. This specimen belongs to a study of response to subunit inactivated influenza vaccine. One entry per CDR3 protein results from TCRdb running MiXCR on the RT-PCR reads. The table has a few hundred thousand distinct CDR3 sequences, about 10% seen once. Germline V CDR1 and CDR2: SGHAT, FQNNGV. This CDR3 is 14 amino acids long. Study-wide results and limits: T cells newly recruited by each seasonal influenza vaccination are few, the authors suggested.

This clonotype was obtained from a man between 45 and 60 years old who received an inactivated influenza vaccine. The starting material was PBMCs from blood, obtained roughly 45 days after vaccination. V and J are TRBV11-2 and TRBJ2-7; tentative D call: TRBD1 (5 bases). The CDR3 DNA reads as TGTGTCAGCAGTCGACAGCTTTCTTTCTACGAGCAGTACTTC. This sequence encodes CVSSRQLSFYEQYF.